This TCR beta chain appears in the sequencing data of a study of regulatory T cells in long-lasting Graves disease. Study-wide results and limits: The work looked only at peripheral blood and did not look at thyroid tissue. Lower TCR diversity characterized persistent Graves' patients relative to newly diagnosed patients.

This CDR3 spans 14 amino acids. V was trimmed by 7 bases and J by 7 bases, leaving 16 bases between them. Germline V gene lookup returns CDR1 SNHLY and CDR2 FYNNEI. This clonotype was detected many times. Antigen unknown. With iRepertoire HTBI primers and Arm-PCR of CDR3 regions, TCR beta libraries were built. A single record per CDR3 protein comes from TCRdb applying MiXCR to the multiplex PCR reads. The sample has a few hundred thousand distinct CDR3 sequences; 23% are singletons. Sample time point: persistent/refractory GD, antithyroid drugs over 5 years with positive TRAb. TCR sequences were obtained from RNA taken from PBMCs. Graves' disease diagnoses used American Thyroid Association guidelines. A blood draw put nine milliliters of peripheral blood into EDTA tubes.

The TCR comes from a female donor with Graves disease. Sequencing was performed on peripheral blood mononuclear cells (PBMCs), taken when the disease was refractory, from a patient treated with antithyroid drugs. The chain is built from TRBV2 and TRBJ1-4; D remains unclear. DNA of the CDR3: TGTGCCAGCACCCTAACCGGGAGGACTGAAAAACTGTTTTTT. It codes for CASTLTGRTEKLFF.